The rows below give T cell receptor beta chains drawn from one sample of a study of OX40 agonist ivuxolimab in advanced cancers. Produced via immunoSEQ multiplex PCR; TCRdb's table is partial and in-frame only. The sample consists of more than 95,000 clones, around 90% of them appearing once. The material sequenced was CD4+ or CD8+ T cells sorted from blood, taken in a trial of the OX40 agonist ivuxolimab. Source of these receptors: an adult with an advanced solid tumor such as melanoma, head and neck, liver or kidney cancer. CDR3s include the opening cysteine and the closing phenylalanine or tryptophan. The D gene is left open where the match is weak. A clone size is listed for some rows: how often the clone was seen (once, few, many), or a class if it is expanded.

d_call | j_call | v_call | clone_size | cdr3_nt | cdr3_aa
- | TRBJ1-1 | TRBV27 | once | TGTGCCAGCAGTTTCAGGCAGAACACTGAAGCTTTCTTT | CASSFRQNTEAFF
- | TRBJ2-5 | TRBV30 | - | TGTGCCTGGAGTGTATCCGGGGTGCGACAAGAGACCCAGTACTTC | CAWSVSGVRQETQYF
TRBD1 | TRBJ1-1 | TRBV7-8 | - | TGTGCCAGCAGTTCTGCAGGGGGCAAGATCATGAACACTGAAGCTTTCTTT | CASSSAGGKIMNTEAFF
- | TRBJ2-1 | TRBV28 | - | TGTGCCAGCACTCCCCCCCGGGCTGTCGTGTACAATGAGCAGTTCTTC | CASTPPRAVVYNEQFF
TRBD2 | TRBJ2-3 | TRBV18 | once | TGTGCCAGCTCCTCCGGGGGGTCAGATACGCAGTATTTT | CASSSGGSDTQYF
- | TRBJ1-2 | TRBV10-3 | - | TGTGCCATCAGTATTCCACTGGGCAGGGTAAACTATGGCTACACCTTC | CAISIPLGRVNYGYTF
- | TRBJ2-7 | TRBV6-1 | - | TGTGCCAGCTGCTGGGGCCAGGACTACGAGCAGTACTTC | CASCWGQDYEQYF
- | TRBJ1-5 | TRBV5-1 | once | TGCGCCAGCAGCTTGGATGGACAATCGAATCAGCCCCAGCATTTT | CASSLDGQSNQPQHF
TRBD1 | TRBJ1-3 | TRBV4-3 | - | TGCGCCAGCAGCCGCCTAGGACAGGGCTCTGGAAACACCATATATTTT | CASSRLGQGSGNTIYF
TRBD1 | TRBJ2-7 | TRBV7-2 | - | TGTGCCAGCAGTCCCCGGACAGGGGGATACGAGCAGTACTTC | CASSPRTGGYEQYF
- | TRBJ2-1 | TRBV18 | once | TGTGCCAGCTCACCAGGGGAAACGTACGCTAATGAGCAGTTCTTC | CASSPGETYANEQFF
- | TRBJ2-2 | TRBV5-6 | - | TGTGCCAGCAGCTCCCCGGTGGGCGGGGAGCTGTTTTTT | CASSSPVGGELFF
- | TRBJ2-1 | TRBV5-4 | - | TGTGCCAGCAGTCCATGGGGAAGCTCCTACAATGAGCAGTTCTTC | CASSPWGSSYNEQFF
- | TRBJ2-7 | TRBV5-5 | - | TGTGCCAGCAGCTTGGACACTTACGAGCAGTACTTC | CASSLDTYEQYF
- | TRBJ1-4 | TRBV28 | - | TGTGCCAGCGGCCCCGGGGGGATAGAAGAAAAACTGTTTTTT | CASGPGGIEEKLFF
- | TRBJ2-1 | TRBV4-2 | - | TGTGCCAGCAGCCAAGGGGAAGGCTCCTACAATGAGCAGTTCTTC | CASSQGEGSYNEQFF
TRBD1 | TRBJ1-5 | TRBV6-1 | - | TGTGCCAGCAGTGGGTTCCGGGACAGGGTTGCGAATTTT | CASSGFRDRVANF
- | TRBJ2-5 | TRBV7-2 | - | TGTGCCAGCAGACAAGGAGGAGGAGAGACCCAGTACTTC | CASRQGGGETQYF
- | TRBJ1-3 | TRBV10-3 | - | TGTGCCATCAGTGAGGATCCCTCTGGAAACACCATATATTTT | CAISEDPSGNTIYF
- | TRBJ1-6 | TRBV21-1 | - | TGTGCCAGCAGCAAAGGAGGCCAAAGAAAAAATAATTCACCCCTCCACTTT | CASSKGGQRKNNSPLHF
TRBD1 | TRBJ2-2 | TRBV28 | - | TGTGCCAGCAGGGGACAGGGGGTCAATACCGGGGAGCTGTTTTTT | CASRGQGVNTGELFF
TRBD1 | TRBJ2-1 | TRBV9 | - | TGTGCCAGCAGCGTCCGGGACAGAGAACCGAATGAGCAGTTCTTC | CASSVRDREPNEQFF
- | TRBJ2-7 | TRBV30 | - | TGTGCCTGGAGCTACAACTACGAGCAGTACTTC | CAWSYNYEQYF
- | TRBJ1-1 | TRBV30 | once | TGTGCCTGGGGCCGCGGGATCCGATTAGGAGCTTTCTTT | CAWGRGIRLGAFF
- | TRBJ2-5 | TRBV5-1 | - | TGCGCCAGCAGCTCAGGCAGGGGAGAGACCCAGTACTTC | CASSSGRGETQYF
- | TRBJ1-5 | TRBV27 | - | TGTGCCAGCAGTTTACAGAACAATCAGCCCCAGCATTTT | CASSLQNNQPQHF
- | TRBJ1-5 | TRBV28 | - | TGTGCCAGCAGTTCACTCAGGGGTACGAGCAATCAGCCCCAGCATTTT | CASSSLRGTSNQPQHF
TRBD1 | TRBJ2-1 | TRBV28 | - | TGTGCCAGCAGTCTCGGGACAGGGCGGTTTAATGAGCAGTTCTTC | CASSLGTGRFNEQFF
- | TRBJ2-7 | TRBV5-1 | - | TGCGCCAGCAGCAGGGGGGACGAAGGCTGGGAGCAGTACTTC | CASSRGDEGWEQYF
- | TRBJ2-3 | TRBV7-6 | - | TGTGCCAGCAGCTTAAGAGTAGATACGCAGTATTTT | CASSLRVDTQYF
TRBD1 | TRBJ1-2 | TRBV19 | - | TGTGCCAGTAGTAAACAGGGGGCGGATTCCTATGGCTACACCTTC | CASSKQGADSYGYTF
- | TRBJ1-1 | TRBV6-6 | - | TGTGCCAGCAGCCAAGGATCGGCTCGAGCTTTCTTT | CASSQGSARAFF
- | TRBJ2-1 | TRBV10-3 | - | TGTGCCATCAGTGCCAGACCGAGCGAGCAGTTCTTC | CAISARPSEQFF
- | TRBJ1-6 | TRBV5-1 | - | TGCGCCAGCAGCCTGGACGGATCGAATTCACCCCTCCACTTT | CASSLDGSNSPLHF
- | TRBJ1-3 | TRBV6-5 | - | TGTGCCAGCAGTTACGGGGGGCTCGGAAACACCATATATTTT | CASSYGGLGNTIYF
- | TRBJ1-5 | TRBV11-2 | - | TGTGCCAGCAGCTTAGCAGGCTATAGCAATCAGCCCCAGCATTTT | CASSLAGYSNQPQHF
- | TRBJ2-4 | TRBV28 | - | TGTGCCAGCATCAAAGCCCAGGGAAACATTCAGTACTTC | CASIKAQGNIQYF
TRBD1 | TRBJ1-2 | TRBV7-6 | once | TGTGCCAGCAGCAGAGGGACAGGGGGAGCCTATGGCTACACCTTC | CASSRGTGGAYGYTF
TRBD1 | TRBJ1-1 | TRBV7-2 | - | TGTGCCAGCAGCTTAGAGGAAGGGGGCATATCTGAAGCTTTCTTT | CASSLEEGGISEAFF
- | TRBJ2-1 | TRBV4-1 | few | TGCGCCAGCAGCCAGCCCTTCGGGATGGGACAAACCTACAATGAGCAGTTCTTC | CASSQPFGMGQTYNEQFF
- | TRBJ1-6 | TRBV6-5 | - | TGTGCCAGCAGTTACCCTAATCAGCCCCTCCACTTT | CASSYPNQPLHF
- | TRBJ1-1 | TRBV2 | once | TGTGCCACCAGGGACACCCATCCGGGGACTGAAGCTTTCTTT | CATRDTHPGTEAFF
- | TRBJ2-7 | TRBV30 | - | TGTGCCTGGAGTGGACAGGCAGTGAACGAGCAGTACTTC | CAWSGQAVNEQYF